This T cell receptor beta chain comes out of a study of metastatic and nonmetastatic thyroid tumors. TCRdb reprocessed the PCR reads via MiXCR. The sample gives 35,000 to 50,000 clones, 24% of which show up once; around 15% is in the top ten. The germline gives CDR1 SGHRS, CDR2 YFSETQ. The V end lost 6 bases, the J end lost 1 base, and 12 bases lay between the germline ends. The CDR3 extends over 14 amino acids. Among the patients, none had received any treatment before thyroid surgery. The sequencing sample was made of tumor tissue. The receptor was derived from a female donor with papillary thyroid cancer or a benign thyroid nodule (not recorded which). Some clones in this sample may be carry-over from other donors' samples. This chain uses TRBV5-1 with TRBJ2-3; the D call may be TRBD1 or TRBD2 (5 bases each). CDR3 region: CASTRDQGTDTQYF. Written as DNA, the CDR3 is TGCGCCAGCACTCGGGACCAGGGCACAGATACGCAGTATTTT.